Below, 9 T cell receptor beta chains from the same sample are listed, as sequenced in a study of cytomegalovirus exposure and HLA in healthy donors. PCR primers comprised 60 Vbeta and 13 Jbeta primers. Assay: immunoSEQ multiplex PCR; the TCRdb copy retains only in-frame clones and omits some. The sample has under 150,000 clones, around 80% seen once. The sequenced sample consisted of PBMCs. Receptor source: a man aged 35 to 55 in good health and CMV-seropositive.

This clone was recorded once. This chain uses TRBV21-1 with TRBJ1-1. TRBV21-1 is recorded as a pseudogene. The CDR3 loop spans 15 amino acids. CDR3 protein: CASSKGGLMNTEAFF. Written as DNA, the CDR3 is TGTGCCAGCAGCAAAGGAGGCCTCATGAACACTGAAGCTTTCTTT.

The chain combines TRBV19 with TRBJ2-1; tentatively, D is TRBD1 (6 bases). There are 15 residues in the CDR3. V was pared by 9 bases and J by 8 bases, with 23 bases between. CDR1 is LNHDA and CDR2 is SQIVND in the germline V gene (reference sequence). CDR3 DNA sequence: TGTGCCAGCCGGGCGAAGGAAAAACAGGGCCATGAGCAGTTCTTC. Its translation is CASRAKEKQGHEQFF.

As to this clone: At one end the junction does not follow the germline gene, possibly because of a read error. J is TRBJ1-2 and V is TRBV7-7, with D unclear. In germline, CDR1 is SSHAT, CDR2 FNYEAQ (reference sequence). This CDR3 is built from 15 residues. The CDR3 region has the DNA TGTGCTAGCAGCCCCCTCCCGGGTGGTAGCTATGGCTACACCTTC. It codes for CASSPLPGGSYGYTF.

The V gene is TRBV29-1, the J gene TRBJ2-2; 9 nucleotides align to TRBD2. The CDR3 length is 15 residues. V shed 1 base, J shed 6 bases, and the junction held 6 bases outside the gene matches. Germline V gene data show CDR1 as SQVTM and CDR2 as ANQGSEA. The CDR3 reads CSVEVSGLAPGELFF. The CDR3, as DNA: TGCAGCGTTGAAGTCTCGGGACTAGCACCCGGGGAGCTGTTTTTT.

CDR3 residues: CAWREQGIGNQPQHF. DNA of the CDR3: TGTGCCTGGAGGGAACAGGGGATTGGCAATCAGCCCCAGCATTTT. The chain employs TRBV30 and TRBJ1-5; TRBD1 matches at 7 bases. The CDR3 covers 15 residues. Germline V lookup: CDR1 GTSNPN, CDR2 SVGIG (reference sequence). The J segment lost 2 bases and the V segment lost 3 bases, leaving 7 bases of the junction unmatched. The entire variable domain, with the rest obtained from reference TRBV30 and TRBJ1-5, is as follows: SQTIHQWPATLVQPVGSPLSLECTVEGTSNPNLYWYRQAAGRGLQLLFYSVGIGQISSEVPQNLSASRPQDRQFILSSKKLLLSDSGFYLCAWREQGIGNQPQHFGDGTRLSIL.

The J gene is TRBJ2-3, the V gene TRBV7-6; D perhaps matches TRBD1 (7 bases). Trimming pared 2 bases from V and 5 bases from J, leaving 17 bases between. Per germline, CDR1 SGHVS and CDR2 FNYEAQ. The CDR3 sequence is 16 residues long. The CDR3 here is CASSLSRQGGGDTQYF. In DNA form, the CDR3 reads TGTGCCAGCAGCTTATCGCGACAGGGAGGCGGAGATACGCAGTATTTT.

The rearrangement uses TRBV2 and TRBJ1-5; a possible D gene is TRBD1 (5 bases). V was pared by 6 bases and J by 0 bases, with 21 bases between. The CDR3 runs to 18 residues. CDR1 is SNHLY and CDR2 is FYNNEI in the germline V gene. In nucleotides, the CDR3 is TGTGCCAGCAGCCTAAGTAGGAGGGGACCAAGTAGCAATCAGCCCCAGCATTTT. Protein product: CASSLSRRGPSSNQPQHF.

About this clone itself: Here the CDR3 omits its conserved ending phenylalanine or tryptophan, so a read error is the likely source. The limits of the CDR3 on the DNA are not certain, so only TCRdb's listed CDR3 is given. The V gene is TRBV10-3, the J gene TRBJ1-1; the table gives TRBD1 as D, unverified against the DNA. CDR1 and CDR2 from the germline V gene are ENHRY and SYGVKD. The CDR3 is 12 amino acids long, termini counted. CDR3 residues: CAISESGNSQLI.

The V gene is TRBV6-5, the J gene TRBJ1-2, with D unresolved. Germline CDR1 MNHEY, CDR2 SVGAGI. The CDR3 length is 15 residues. Trimming took off 2 bases at V and 7 bases at J, with 17 bases between the two ends. This chain's CDR3 is CASSYGRSGTTGYTF. The CDR3 DNA is TGTGCCAGCAGTTACGGGCGCAGCGGCACCACTGGCTACACCTTC.